This passage covers 8 T cell receptor beta chains from one sample sequenced in a study of shared T cell receptors in the human thymus (dated by TCRdb to the early 2020s). The library was produced with the immunoSEQ multiplex PCR assay. Imported from immuneACCESS, the table was reduced by TCRdb to in-frame sequences with V and J called. These copies leave out some clones; in studies compared against another copy, an unresolved V gene accounts for under half, and the cause of the remainder is not known. Counted in this sample were more than 550,000 clones; roughly 86% of them appeared once. Roughly 0.0094% of the sample goes to the ten largest clones. These data were also reused for a study on human thymus T cells.

Sequenced input: thymocytes. These receptors were collected from a boy less than two years old with a congenital heart defect. Donor details come from another sample of the same person, matched by shared clones.

The V call is TRBV29-1, the J call TRBJ2-1; possibly TRBD2 for D (7 bases). CDR1 is SQVTM and CDR2 is ANQGSEA in the germline V gene. V was clipped by 5 bases and J by 2 bases, with 16 bases between them. The CDR3 covers 15 residues. The CDR3: CSVPGGGMPYNEQFF. For the CDR3, the DNA is TGCAGCGTTCCGGGGGGCGGGATGCCCTACAATGAGCAGTTCTTC.

The count of this clone is one. V usage is TRBV11-2 and J usage is TRBJ2-1; D might be TRBD2 (6 bases). The CDR3 has 16 amino acids. Germline V CDR1 and CDR2: SGHAT, FQNNGV. V lost 0 bases and J 10 bases, leaving 19 bases between the germline ends. CDR3 loop: CASSLDSGLHLEEQFF. CDR3 nucleotides: TGTGCCAGCAGCTTAGACTCGGGACTCCACTTGGAGGAGCAGTTCTTC.

With respect to this clone: This sample also contains other DNA sequences that code for the same CDR3. This chain joins TRBV6-6 and TRBJ1-5; no firm D call. CDR1 MNHNY and CDR2 SVGAGI come from the germline V gene (reference sequence). Trimming stripped 0 bases from V and 2 bases from J, with 8 bases between. The CDR3 totals 15 residues. The chain's CDR3 is CASSYSGGGNQPQHF. The CDR3 DNA is TGTGCCAGCAGTTACTCAGGCGGGGGCAATCAGCCCCAGCATTTT.

The J gene is TRBJ2-5, the V gene TRBV19; the D gene is possibly TRBD1 (6 bases). CDR3 length: 16 residues. V lost 4 bases to trimming and J lost 0 bases, with 15 bases between them. Germline V CDR1 and CDR2: LNHDA, SQIVND (reference sequence). CDR3 protein: CASSTLTGIHQETQYF. CDR3 bases: TGTGCCAGTAGTACCCTTACAGGGATTCACCAAGAGACCCAGTACTTC. Full variable domain (remainder filled in from reference TRBV19 and TRBJ2-5): DGGITQSPKYLFRKEGQNVTLSCEQNLNHDAMYWYRQDPGQGLRLIYYSQIVNDFQKGDIAEGYSVSREKKESFPLTVTSAQKNPTAFYLCASSTLTGIHQETQYFGPGTRLLVL.

The V and J genes are TRBV27 and TRBJ2-2; 7 bases align to TRBD1. Trimming removed 8 bases from V and 7 bases from J; junction bases left unmatched: 10. The length of the CDR3 is 14 residues. Germline lookup yields CDR1 MNHEY and CDR2 SMNVEV (reference sequence). Here the CDR3 DNA reads TGTGCCAGCGGAGGTACAGGGGTCGACGGGGAGCTGTTTTTT. As protein: CASGGTGVDGELFF.

V is TRBV4-2 and J is TRBJ2-2, with 15 bases lining up with TRBD2. Per the germline V gene, CDR1 is LGHNA and CDR2 is YNFKEQ. With 4 bases clipped from V and 2 bases from J, the junction kept 8 bases outside the gene matches. The CDR3 spans 19 residues. CDR3 coding DNA: TGTGCCAGCAGCCCGATACCGGGACTAGCGGGGGGCAACACCGGGGAGCTGTTTTTT. Translated, it gives CASSPIPGLAGGNTGELFF.

The V and J genes are TRBV4-2 and TRBJ2-7; TRBD2 agrees at 9 bases. CDR1 is LGHNA, CDR2 YNFKEQ, per germline. Unmatched junction bases numbered 25, after V lost 4 bases and J lost 3 bases. The CDR3 runs 21 residues. CDR3 sequence: CASSPTIGSGGPSRGNYEQYF. In nucleotides, the CDR3 is TGTGCCAGCAGCCCAACGATAGGCAGCGGGGGGCCGAGTCGGGGAAACTACGAGCAGTACTTC.

This clone was seen a few times. The V gene is TRBV28, the J gene TRBJ1-3; the D is unclear. CDR3 length: 12 amino acids. Trimming cost V 7 bases and J 1 base, with 5 bases left between them. Germline CDR1 is MDHEN and CDR2 is SYDVKM. The CDR3 nucleotides read TGTGCCAGCACCAAATCTGGAAACACCATATATTTT. Amino acid sequence: CASTKSGNTIYF.